Each of the 5 T cell receptor beta chains below was sequenced from the same sample in a study of blood T cell repertoires in COVID-19 (dated by TCRdb to the early 2020s). Libraries were built with the immunoSEQ multiplex PCR assay. Sourced from immuneACCESS, this table was stored by TCRdb with only in-frame sequences that have V and J called. A share of the clones is absent; for the studies checked, an unresolved V gene accounts for under half, and the remainder has no known explanation. A total of 110,000 or so clones appear in this sample, about 88% of them only once. Clones ranked in the top ten supply more than 7% of the sample. The sequenced material came from peripheral blood. The receptors stem from a woman in her 70s who had recovered from COVID-19.

The chain employs TRBV9 and TRBJ1-2, with 10 bases lining up with TRBD1. Germline CDR1 is SGDLS and CDR2 is YYNGEE. The CDR3 spans 14 residues. Losses at the gene ends were 2 bases for V and 3 bases for J; bases not matched to a gene: 1. CDR3 protein: CASSVTGGDYGYTF. As DNA, the CDR3 is TGTGCCAGCAGCGTGACAGGGGGCGACTATGGCTACACCTTC. Variable domain in full (rest from reference TRBV9 and TRBJ1-2): DSGVTQTPKHLITATGQRVTLRCSPRSGDLSVYWYQQSLDQGLQFLIQYYNGEERAKGNILERFSAQQFPDLHSELNLSSLELGDSALYFCASSVTGGDYGYTFGSGTRLTVV.

The chain uses TRBV5-1 and TRBJ2-5, with TRBD2 matching over 16 bases. The CDR3 length is 15 residues. The V gene end was trimmed by 3 bases and the J gene end by 7 bases; junction bases not matched to a gene: 3. The germline V gene has CDR1 SGHRS and CDR2 YFSETQ. The CDR3 loop reads CASSSGLAGGVTQYF. The DNA for the CDR3 is TGCGCCAGCAGCTCGGGACTAGCGGGAGGGGTGACCCAGTACTTC.

The rearrangement joins TRBV2 to TRBJ2-3, with no clear D. Trimming pared 8 bases from V and 1 base from J, leaving 10 bases between. The length of the CDR3 is 13 residues. The V gene's germline CDR1 is SNHLY and CDR2 FYNNEI. For the CDR3, the DNA is TGTGCCAGCGCGATGAAGCGCACAGATACGCAGTATTTT. Amino acid sequence: CASAMKRTDTQYF.

This clone was counted only a few times. The rearrangement joins TRBV27 to TRBJ1-2, with D possibly being TRBD1 (6 bases). Trimming took off 3 bases at V and 8 bases at J, with 28 bases between the two ends. This CDR3 is 18 amino acids long. Germline loops: CDR1 MNHEY, CDR2 SMNVEV (reference sequence). The CDR3 here is CASSFSPNLQGPLRGYTF. The CDR3 nucleotides read TGTGCCAGCAGTTTCTCCCCTAACTTACAGGGACCCTTGCGGGGCTACACCTTC.

This clone was counted only a few times. The chain has TRBV27 and TRBJ2-1, with 16 bases that match TRBD2. Germline V gene data show CDR1 as MNHEY and CDR2 as SMNVEV (reference sequence). Losses at the gene ends were 3 bases for V and 9 bases for J; bases not matched to a gene: 5. This CDR3 region has 16 residues. CDR3 DNA sequence: TGTGCCAGCAGTTTGCCGGGGACTAGCGGGGGGGCTGAGCAGTTCTTC. Protein product: CASSLPGTSGGAEQFF.